This T cell receptor (beta chain) stems from a study of blood T cell dynamics during melanoma immunotherapy. Time point indicated: week 3, after first cycle of checkpoint inhibitor. The V end lost 3 bases, the J end lost 2 bases, and 8 bases lay between the germline ends. Germline assignment: CDR1 MNHEY and CDR2 SMNVEV (reference sequence). The CDR3 has 14 amino acids. The protocol was immunoSEQ multiplex PCR, while the TCRdb copy is restricted to in-frame clones and leaves out a portion. The sample lists more than 15,000 clones, about 90% occurring once. The chain is built from TRBV27 and TRBJ2-1, with a weak D call TRBD1 (5 bases). The TCR sequence derives from a human donor with melanoma. The sample in question was blood, obtained from a patient treated with checkpoint blockade. The CDR3, as DNA: TGTGCCAGCAGTTTCCAGGGTACCTACAATGAGCAGTTCTTC. Protein: CASSFQGTYNEQFF.